Listed here are 23 T cell receptor beta chains from one sample, sequenced in a study of cytomegalovirus exposure and HLA in healthy donors (dated by TCRdb to about 2017). Library construction relied on the immunoSEQ multiplex PCR assay. The multiplex PCR relied on a mix of 60 forward primers for TCR Vbeta segments and 13 reverse primers for TCR Jbeta segments. TCRdb obtained this table from immuneACCESS and retained in-frame rearrangements with V and J assigned. These tables miss some clones; where compared with another copy, unresolved V genes account for less than half of the shortfall, and the remainder is unexplained. Across this sample there are 170,000 or so clones, with around 80% seen only once. The ten largest clonotypes hold roughly 6.3% of the sample. Sequenced material: PBMCs. Every receptor here comes from a male donor in good health and CMV-seropositive.

V gene TRBV7-9 combines with J gene TRBJ1-1, with TRBD1 matching 9 bases. The CDR3 runs to 17 residues. V was pared by 5 bases and J by 0 bases, with 10 bases of the junction left unmatched. Germline CDR1 reads SEHNR; CDR2 reads FQNEAQ (reference sequence). The CDR3 DNA sequence: TGTGCCAGCAGCACCCACAACAGGGGGCGATTGAACACTGAAGCTTTCTTT. It yields the protein CASSTHNRGRLNTEAFF.

This clone was seen once. This chain uses TRBV4-2 with TRBJ1-3, with D tentatively TRBD1 (5 bases). Germline CDR1 LGHNA, CDR2 YNFKEQ. This CDR3 region has 18 residues. The V and J ends lost 0 bases and 4 bases respectively, with 19 bases between them. The CDR3 region has the DNA TGTGCCAGCAGCCAAGAGGTCCTGATTCAGGGCTCGGGAAACACCATATATTTT. Translated, it gives CASSQEVLIQGSGNTIYF.

The CDR3 reads CASSNPRSYNEQFF. The CDR3 nucleotides are TGTGCCAGCAGCAACCCCAGATCCTACAATGAGCAGTTCTTC. This chain connects TRBV13 to TRBJ2-1, with D unresolved. The germline CDR1 and CDR2 sequences are PRHDT and FYEKMQ (reference sequence). The CDR3 spans 14 residues. V was pared by 5 bases and J by 1 base, with 9 bases between.

This clone was recorded a few times. The V gene is TRBV5-1, the J gene TRBJ2-3, with D maybe TRBD2 (6 bases). CDR3 length equals 13 residues. Germline V gene sequence: CDR1 SGHRS, CDR2 YFSETQ. Deletions cut 0 bases from V and 7 bases from J, with 9 bases between. In nucleotides, the CDR3 is TGCGCCAGCAGCTTGGGCGCGGGGAATACGCAGTATTTT. It is translated as CASSLGAGNTQYF.

The chain carries TRBV30 and TRBJ1-3; D is unresolved. V lost 5 bases to trimming and J lost 7 bases, with 15 bases between them. There are 13 residues in the CDR3. Germline loops: CDR1 GTSNPN, CDR2 SVGIG (reference sequence). Written as DNA, the CDR3 is TGTGCCTGGGGCCAGGCTGCTGTCAACACCATATATTTT. Amino acid sequence: CAWGQAAVNTIYF.

This chain links TRBV5-1 with TRBJ2-1; no firm D call. The CDR3 runs to 14 residues. The V and J ends lost 0 bases and 7 bases respectively, with 11 bases between them. The germline V gene encodes CDR1 SGHRS and CDR2 YFSETQ. CDR3 nucleotide sequence: TGCGCCAGCAGCTTGGCCCTGGCTAGGAATGAGCAGTTCTTC. This sequence encodes CASSLALARNEQFF.

This clone appeared once. This chain links TRBV28 with TRBJ1-2; 7 bases match TRBD1. In germline, CDR1 is MDHEN, CDR2 SYDVKM. The junction had 8 bases not matched to a gene; V was cut back by 4 bases and J by 6 bases. This CDR3 comprises 14 residues. The CDR3: CASSSPGTDNGYTF. The CDR3 coding sequence is TGTGCCAGCAGTTCGCCGGGGACAGACAATGGCTACACCTTC.

The chain couples TRBV2 to TRBJ2-6, with 12 positions matching TRBD2. The V gene's germline CDR1 is SNHLY and CDR2 FYNNEI. The CDR3 length is 16 residues. The V segment lost 6 bases and the J segment 2 bases; nucleotides outside the gene matches: 2. As DNA, the CDR3 is TGTGCCAGCAGCGGGACTAGCGGGCCTGGGGCCAACGTCCTGACTTTC. This translates into CASSGTSGPGANVLTF.

This clone was seen a single time. The rearrangement uses TRBV2 and TRBJ2-1, with a possible D match to TRBD2 (5 bases). In germline, CDR1 is SNHLY, CDR2 FYNNEI. CDR3 length: 13 residues. V was cut by 6 bases and J by 6 bases, with 12 bases left in between. The chain's CDR3 is CASRYDGINEQFF. Here the CDR3 DNA reads TGTGCCAGCAGGTATGACGGGATCAATGAGCAGTTCTTC.

The V gene is TRBV28, the J gene TRBJ2-7; possible D gene TRBD2, 5 bases. CDR3 length equals 16 residues. The germline V gene has CDR1 MDHEN and CDR2 SYDVKM. The V and J ends lost 7 bases and 6 bases respectively, with 25 bases between them. As DNA, the CDR3 is TGTGCCAGCACCCCAACGAGAGGGAAGGTCGGTCCCGAGCAGTACTTC. Residues: CASTPTRGKVGPEQYF.

The rearrangement uses TRBV7-9 and TRBJ2-4; TRBD2 is a possible D gene (7 bases). Looked up from germline, CDR1 is SEHNR and CDR2 is FQNEAQ (reference sequence). The CDR3 is made up of 15 amino acids. The V gene lost 5 bases and the J gene lost 9 bases, with 20 bases spanning the gap. The CDR3 DNA sequence: TGTGCCAGCAGCCCGGGGGGCCTACTTGGGATCATTCAGTACTTC. It yields the protein CASSPGGLLGIIQYF.

This clone was seen a few times. This chain uses TRBV18 with TRBJ1-2; 7 bases fit TRBD1. CDR3 length: 15 amino acids. Germline CDR1 is KGHSH and CDR2 is LQKENI. The J segment lost 4 bases and the V segment lost 1 base, leaving 6 bases of the junction unmatched. CDR3 DNA: TGTGCCAGCTCACCACAGGGGCCAGGGGGCTATGGCTACACCTTC. As protein: CASSPQGPGGYGYTF.

The gene calls are TRBV19 and TRBJ1-3, with 7 bases lining up with TRBD1. The CDR3 covers 17 residues. Trimming took 5 bases from V and 1 from J; bases not matched to a gene: 11. The germline CDR1 and CDR2 sequences are LNHDA and SQIVND (reference sequence). In nucleotides, the CDR3 is TGTGCCAGTAGTTTGGGACAGCTCGTTAGTTCTGGAAACACCATATATTTT. This gives the protein CASSLGQLVSSGNTIYF. Variable domain in full (rest from reference TRBV19 and TRBJ1-3): DGGITQSPKYLFRKEGQNVTLSCEQNLNHDAMYWYRQDPGQGLRLIYYSQIVNDFQKGDIAEGYSVSREKKESFPLTVTSAQKNPTAFYLCASSLGQLVSSGNTIYFGEGSWLTVV.

The chain joins TRBV2 to TRBJ2-7; 9 bases map to TRBD1. V lost 8 bases to trimming and J lost 2 bases; unmatched junction nucleotides: 7. In germline, CDR1 is SNHLY, CDR2 FYNNEI. This CDR3 is built from 14 residues. The CDR3 protein is CASLRGQGAYEQYF. The CDR3 bases are TGTGCCAGCTTACGGGGACAGGGTGCCTACGAGCAGTACTTC.

The chain links TRBV12-5 to TRBJ1-1; 8 bases align to TRBD1. Germline CDR1 is LGHNT and CDR2 is FRNRAP. The CDR3 has 13 amino acids. V trimming: 6 bases; J trimming: 3 bases; junction bases outside the gene matches: 3. The CDR3 sequence is CASGAGGYTEAFF. In DNA form, the CDR3 reads TGTGCTAGTGGGGCAGGGGGCTACACTGAAGCTTTCTTT.

This clone was detected only a few times. The chain recombines TRBV28 with TRBJ2-1; 9 bases agree with TRBD1. J lost 6 bases, V lost 5 bases, and 11 bases had no gene match. The CDR3 is made up of 16 amino acids. Germline CDR1 MDHEN, CDR2 SYDVKM. CDR3 region: CASSNLGQGMGNEQFF. The CDR3 region has the DNA TGTGCCAGCAGTAATCTCGGACAGGGGATGGGCAATGAGCAGTTCTTC. The whole variable domain, filled in from reference TRBV28 and TRBJ2-1, reads DVKVTQSSRYLVKRTGEKVFLECVQDMDHENMFWYRQDPGLGLRLIYFSYDVKMKEKGDIPEGYSVSREKKERFSLILESASTNQTSMYLCASSNLGQGMGNEQFFGPGTRLTVL.

The chain couples TRBV10-3 to TRBJ1-1; 8 bases line up with TRBD1. Germline V lookup: CDR1 ENHRY, CDR2 SYGVKD. The CDR3 totals 15 residues. The ends lost 6 bases at V and 0 bases at J; junction bases unmatched: 6. The CDR3 sequence is CAIRVPGQVNTEAFF. CDR3 DNA sequence: TGTGCCATCAGAGTACCGGGACAGGTGAACACTGAAGCTTTCTTT.

This clone was observed a handful of times. The chain has TRBV6-5 and TRBJ1-2; D remains unclear. The CDR3 has 12 amino acids. Trimming shortened V by 7 bases and J by 8 bases, and 14 bases separated the two germline ends. CDR1 is MNHEY and CDR2 is SVGAGI in the germline V gene. CDR3 residues: CASTLAAWGYTF. In DNA, the CDR3 is TGTGCCAGCACCCTGGCCGCCTGGGGCTACACCTTC.

The chain links TRBV7-2 to TRBJ1-6, with a tentative D call TRBD1 (6 bases). The CDR3 runs to 14 residues. Trimming took off 5 bases at V and 10 bases at J, with 15 bases between the two ends. Germline V CDR1 and CDR2: SGHTA, FQGNSA. This chain's CDR3 is CASSIQGHLSPLHF. The CDR3 DNA follows: TGTGCCAGCAGCATACAGGGTCACTTATCACCCCTCCACTTT.

The genes are TRBV12-5 and TRBJ2-7, with TRBD2 matching 9 bases. Per the germline V gene, CDR1 is LGHNT and CDR2 is FRNRAP. CDR3 length: 15 residues. V was clipped by 5 bases and J by 4 bases; unmatched bases: 9. CDR3 coding DNA: TGTGCTAGTGGTCCCCGGAGTAGCGGGAGTTACGAGCAGTACTTC. Translating gives CASGPRSSGSYEQYF. The full variable domain, its missing parts supplied by reference TRBV12-5 and TRBJ2-7, is DARVTQTPRHKVTEMGQEVTMRCQPILGHNTVFWYRQTMMQGLELLAYFRNRAPLDDSGMPKDRFSAEMPDATLATLKIQPSEPRDSAVYFCASGPRSSGSYEQYFGPGTRLTVT.

The chain is built from TRBV7-9 and TRBJ2-5; 10 bases fit TRBD2. CDR3 size: 16 residues. The germline CDR1 and CDR2 sequences are SEHNR and FQNEAQ (reference sequence). J lost 2 bases, V lost 2 bases, and 5 bases had no gene match. The CDR3 DNA is TGTGCCAGCAGCTTACAGGGGACTAGCGCACAAGAGACCCAGTACTTC. It is translated as CASSLQGTSAQETQYF. Filled out from reference TRBV7-9 and TRBJ2-5, the complete variable domain reads DTGVSQNPRHKITKRGQNVTFRCDPISEHNRLYWYRQTLGQGPEFLTYFQNEAQLEKSRLLSDRFSAERPKGSFSTLEIQRTEQGDSAMYLCASSLQGTSAQETQYFGPGTRLLVL.

V and J are TRBV15 and TRBJ2-4; 7 nucleotides align to TRBD2. The CDR3 is 14 residues long. After removal of 0 bases from V and 7 bases from J, the junction contained 3 bases not matched to a gene. The germline V gene encodes CDR1 LNHNV and CDR2 YYDKDF (reference sequence). This chain's CDR3 is CATSRESGENIQYF. CDR3 bases: TGTGCCACCAGCAGAGAGAGCGGGGAGAACATTCAGTACTTC.

The genes are TRBV6-5 and TRBJ1-1; D might be TRBD1 (6 bases). Germline CDR1 and CDR2: MNHEY and SVGAGI. The CDR3 runs to 13 residues. V gave up 10 bases and J gave up 1 base, with 13 bases separating them. CDR3: CAILQGRNTEAFF. The CDR3 nucleotides are TGTGCCATTCTACAGGGACGGAACACTGAAGCTTTCTTT.